This T cell receptor beta chain appears in the sequencing data of a study of control samples from healthy donors and cancer patients. Here immunoSEQ multiplex PCR was the method, and the copy in TCRdb shows in-frame clones only, minus some. The repertoire consists of tens of thousands of clones, with 75% to 90% occurring once and the leading ten covering about 3%. Trimming took 1 base from V and 4 from J, leaving 2 bases between them. CDR1 and CDR2 from the germline V gene are SGHDT and YYEEEE. The CDR3 is made up of 11 amino acids. The source material was PBMCs. This sequence originates from a woman aged 45 to 65 with lung cancer. This chain links TRBV5-6 with TRBJ2-5; D is undetermined. DNA for the CDR3: TGTGCCAGCAGCTTGCTAGAGACCCAGTACTTC. Its protein is CASSLLETQYF.